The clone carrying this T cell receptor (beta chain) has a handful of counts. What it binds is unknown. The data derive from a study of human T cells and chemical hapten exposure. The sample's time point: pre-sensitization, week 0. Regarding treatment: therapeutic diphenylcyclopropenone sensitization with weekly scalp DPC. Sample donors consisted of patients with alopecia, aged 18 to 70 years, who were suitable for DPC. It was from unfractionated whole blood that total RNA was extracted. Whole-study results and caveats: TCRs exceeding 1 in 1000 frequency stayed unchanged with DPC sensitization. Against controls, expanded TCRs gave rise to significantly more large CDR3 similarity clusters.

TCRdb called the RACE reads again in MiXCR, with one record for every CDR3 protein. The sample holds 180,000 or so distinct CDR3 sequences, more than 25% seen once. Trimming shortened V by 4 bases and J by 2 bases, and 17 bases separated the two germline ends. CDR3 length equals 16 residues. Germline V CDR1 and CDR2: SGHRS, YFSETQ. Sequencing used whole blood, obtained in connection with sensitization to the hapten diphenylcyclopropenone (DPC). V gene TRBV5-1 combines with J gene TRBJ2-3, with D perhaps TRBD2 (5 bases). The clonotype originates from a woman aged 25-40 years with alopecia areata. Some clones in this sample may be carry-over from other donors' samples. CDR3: CASSSGWAMHTDTQYF. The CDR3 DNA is TGCGCCAGCAGCAGCGGTTGGGCTATGCACACAGATACGCAGTATTTT.